The TCR beta chain under discussion was sequenced for a study of T-cell reconstitution after alpha-beta-depleted transplantation in children. Study findings and constraints: Several hundred graft clones that had expanded were reportedly the source of alpha-beta T cells about two months after transplant.

This clonotype was seen more than once but under ten times. The antigen remains unidentified. Preparation of the TCRbeta library involved a method that used unique molecular identifiers. TCRdb fed the PCR reads into MiXCR, producing one record per CDR3 protein. The table records approximately 980,000 distinct CDR3 sequences, roughly 31% of them present only once. J lost 7 bases, V lost 4 bases, and 7 bases had no gene match. CDR1 and CDR2 (germline): SNHLY, FYNNEI. CDR3 length equals 14 residues. The sample consisted of PBMCs, mostly from graft donor cells, taken 360 days after TCRalphabeta/CD19-depleted stem cell transplant. The chain carries TRBV2 and TRBJ1-2, with 9 bases aligning to TRBD1. The origin of this receptor is a boy under two years old who had a stem cell transplant for SCID, so the T cells may come from the graft donor. The CDR3 sequence is CASSVRDRAAGYTF. CDR3 nucleotides: TGTGCCAGCAGTGTGCGGGACAGGGCCGCTGGCTACACCTTC.